Listed below are T cell receptor beta chains from one sample, sequenced in a study of sequential checkpoint blockade in melanoma. Libraries were prepared by immunoSEQ multiplex PCR; TCRdb keeps only in-frame clonotypes and omits some of them. The table lists 32,000 or so clones, approximately 77% of them singletons. The sequences come from CD8+ T cells sorted from blood (inferred from file names), collected from a patient given nivolumab and ipilimumab in sequence. The receptors come from a human donor with melanoma. Both conserved end residues are part of each CDR3. D genes are given only for firm matches. Size values are once, few and many counts, or a class for expanded clones, and some rows have none.

CDR3 DNA: TGTGCCAGCAGCCCAACTAGCGGAGGGTACGAGCAGTACTTC
CDR3 protein: CASSPTSGGYEQYF
V gene: TRBV9
D gene: TRBD2
clone size: NA
J gene: TRBJ2-7

CDR3 DNA: TGTGCCAGCAGTGTATTTTGGGGGGGCAATCAGCCCCAGCATTTT
CDR3 protein: CASSVFWGGNQPQHF
V gene: TRBV28
D gene: NA
clone size: NA
J gene: TRBJ1-5

CDR3 DNA: TGTGCCAGCAGCGTAGAAAGGACTAGCGGTTTCCACGACAATGAGCAGTTCTTC
CDR3 protein: CASSVERTSGFHDNEQFF
V gene: TRBV9
D gene: TRBD2
clone size: NA
J gene: TRBJ2-1

CDR3 DNA: TGTGCCAGCAGCTGGGGCGAGCGGGGGGCCACCGGGGAGCTGTTTTTT
CDR3 protein: CASSWGERGATGELFF
V gene: TRBV5-6
D gene: TRBD2
clone size: NA
J gene: TRBJ2-2

CDR3 DNA: TGTGCCAGCTCACCACCGGGCCGAGCTGGAAACACCATATATTTT
CDR3 protein: CASSPPGRAGNTIYF
V gene: TRBV18
D gene: NA
clone size: NA
J gene: TRBJ1-3

CDR3 DNA: TGCGCCAGCAGTCCGACTAGCGGGAGGCTCAGCTCCTACGAGCAGTACTTC
CDR3 protein: CASSPTSGRLSSYEQYF
V gene: TRBV4-1
D gene: TRBD2
clone size: once
J gene: TRBJ2-7

CDR3 DNA: TGTGCCATCAGTGAGTTTTTAGCGGGTATCGAGACCCAGTACTTC
CDR3 protein: CAISEFLAGIETQYF
V gene: TRBV10-3
D gene: TRBD2
clone size: once
J gene: TRBJ2-5

CDR3 DNA: TGTGCCAGCAGCTCCTTGGCAGGGCACTCTGGAAACACCATATATTTT
CDR3 protein: CASSSLAGHSGNTIYF
V gene: TRBV7-2
D gene: NA
clone size: NA
J gene: TRBJ1-3

CDR3 DNA: TGTGCCACCAGCAGAGCCACAGTCGGAAACACCATATATTTT
CDR3 protein: CATSRATVGNTIYF
V gene: TRBV15
D gene: NA
clone size: NA
J gene: TRBJ1-3

CDR3 DNA: TGTGCCAGCAGCTTAGATTCTAGCGGGGTCTACGAGCAGTACTTC
CDR3 protein: CASSLDSSGVYEQYF
V gene: TRBV11-3
D gene: TRBD2
clone size: once
J gene: TRBJ2-7

CDR3 DNA: TGTGCCATCAGTGGGGGCATGGGATACGGCTACACCTTC
CDR3 protein: CAISGGMGYGYTF
V gene: TRBV10-2
D gene: NA
clone size: few
J gene: TRBJ1-2

CDR3 DNA: TGCGCCAGCAGTGAGCGGGAGCTCGACGAGCAGTACTTC
CDR3 protein: CASSERELDEQYF
V gene: TRBV10-1
D gene: NA
clone size: once
J gene: TRBJ2-7

CDR3 DNA: TGTGCCATCAGTGAGGTGGGGGGGGGACAAACTTATAGCAATCAGCCCCAGCATTTT
CDR3 protein: CAISEVGGGQTYSNQPQHF
V gene: TRBV10-3
D gene: NA
clone size: NA
J gene: TRBJ1-5

CDR3 DNA: TGTGCCACCAGCAGGGGACTAGCGGGGGCCTACGAGCAGTACTTC
CDR3 protein: CATSRGLAGAYEQYF
V gene: TRBV15
D gene: TRBD2
clone size: NA
J gene: TRBJ2-7

CDR3 DNA: TGTGCCAGCAGCTCCGATAGACAGGAGCATCAGCCCCAGCATTTT
CDR3 protein: CASSSDRQEHQPQHF
V gene: TRBV7-9
D gene: NA
clone size: few
J gene: TRBJ1-5

CDR3 DNA: TGTGCCAGCAGTGAAGGATACGGGAGAGAGACCCAGTACTTC
CDR3 protein: CASSEGYGRETQYF
V gene: TRBV6-1
D gene: NA
clone size: NA
J gene: TRBJ2-5

CDR3 DNA: TGCGCCAGCAGCGGCAAGACAGGGTTCACTGAAGCTTTCTTT
CDR3 protein: CASSGKTGFTEAFF
V gene: TRBV5-1
D gene: TRBD1
clone size: once
J gene: TRBJ1-1

CDR3 DNA: TGTGCCAGCAGTGACTCTAGCGGGGGGGCCAATGAGCAGTTCTTC
CDR3 protein: CASSDSSGGANEQFF
V gene: TRBV6-4
D gene: TRBD2
clone size: NA
J gene: TRBJ2-1

CDR3 DNA: TGTGCCAGCAGTTCAATCGGGACAGGGTACCAAGAGACCCAGTACTTC
CDR3 protein: CASSSIGTGYQETQYF
V gene: TRBV27
D gene: TRBD1
clone size: NA
J gene: TRBJ2-5

CDR3 DNA: TGTGCCAGCAGTTACTCGCAATTTAAGGGGGACTACGAGCAGTACTTC
CDR3 protein: CASSYSQFKGDYEQYF
V gene: TRBV6-6
D gene: NA
clone size: NA
J gene: TRBJ2-7

CDR3 DNA: TGTGCCAGCAGCTCTTTACAGGGAAAGAACACTGAAGCTTTCTTT
CDR3 protein: CASSSLQGKNTEAFF
V gene: TRBV7-9
D gene: NA
clone size: once
J gene: TRBJ1-1

CDR3 DNA: TGTGCCAGCAGCTTACAGGGAAGGGAGCAGTTCTTC
CDR3 protein: CASSLQGREQFF
V gene: TRBV5-6
D gene: NA
clone size: NA
J gene: TRBJ2-1

CDR3 DNA: TGTGCCAGCAGCCCTTGGGCGGGAGGTACCACCGGGGAGCTGTTTTTT
CDR3 protein: CASSPWAGGTTGELFF
V gene: TRBV9
D gene: TRBD2
clone size: NA
J gene: TRBJ2-2

CDR3 DNA: TGTGCCAGCATGTGGGACAGGGGCCCTCTCTACGAGCAGTACTTC
CDR3 protein: CASMWDRGPLYEQYF
V gene: TRBV2
D gene: TRBD1
clone size: NA
J gene: TRBJ2-7

CDR3 DNA: TGTGCCAGCAGCTTCGGGGGGGGTGGGGATTCACCCCTCCACTTT
CDR3 protein: CASSFGGGGDSPLHF
V gene: TRBV5-6
D gene: NA
clone size: NA
J gene: TRBJ1-6

CDR3 DNA: TGCAGCGCTCTTCTCGGCGGCGAGCAGTACTTC
CDR3 protein: CSALLGGEQYF
V gene: TRBV29-1
D gene: NA
clone size: few
J gene: TRBJ2-7